The clone carrying this T cell receptor beta chain appeared a single time. Its antigen is unknown. The data were produced by immunoSEQ multiplex PCR, yet TCRdb's version contains in-frame clones alone and is incomplete. The top ten hold 6.5% to 8% of the sample, which has 30,000 to 45,000 clones, about 79% seen once. Trimming took 5 bases from V and 1 from J, leaving 13 bases between them. The CDR3 consists of 15 residues. CDR1 MDHEN and CDR2 SYDVKM come from the germline V gene. These data come from a study of CD4 T cells in relation to SARS-CoV-2 and coronaviruses. Study-level findings and limits: Approximately 65% of donors had memory CD4+ clonotypes crossrecognizing SARS-CoV-2 and common cold coronavirus spike. Crossreactive clones expanded significantly less to SARS-CoV-2 than monoreactive clones.

The TCR originated in an adult with COVID-19. V usage is TRBV28 and J usage is TRBJ2-3; D is possibly TRBD1 (5 bases). The specimen was naive CD4+ T cells from PBMCs, cultured in vitro. Subset meaning: naive CD4+ T cells isolated by negative enrichment. The CDR3 nucleotides read TGTGCCAGCAGTCAGGGCGGTACTGGCACAGATACGCAGTATTTT. It codes for CASSQGGTGTDTQYF.